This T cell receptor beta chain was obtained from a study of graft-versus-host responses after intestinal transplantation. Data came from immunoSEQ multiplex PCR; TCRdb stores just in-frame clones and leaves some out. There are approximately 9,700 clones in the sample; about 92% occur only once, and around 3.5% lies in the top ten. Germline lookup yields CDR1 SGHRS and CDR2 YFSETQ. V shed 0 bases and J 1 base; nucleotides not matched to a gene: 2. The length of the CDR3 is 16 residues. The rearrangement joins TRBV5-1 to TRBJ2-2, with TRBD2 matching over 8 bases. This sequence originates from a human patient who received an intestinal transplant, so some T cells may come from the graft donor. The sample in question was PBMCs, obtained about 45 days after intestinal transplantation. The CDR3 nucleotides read TGCGCCAGCAGCTTGGGTCTAGCGGGGAACACCGGGGAGCTGTTTTTT. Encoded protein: CASSLGLAGNTGELFF.